The subject of this entry is one T cell receptor beta chain. As yet, its antigen is unknown. The germline CDR1 and CDR2 sequences are SGHRS and YFSETQ. With 4 bases clipped from V and 5 bases from J, the junction kept 19 bases outside the gene matches. The CDR3 is 18 amino acids. By flow cytometry, patients selected for sequencing had shown an expansion of CD8+CD57+ cells. At blood sampling, none of the patients had yet received therapy. TCR beta VDJ and CDR3 profiles were obtained from a genomic DNA template. Using its own MiXCR run on the reads, TCRdb lists one record per CDR3 protein. The sample contains under 350,000 distinct CDR3 sequences, 56% of which appear only once. The sample originates from a study of CD8+CD57+ T cells in acquired aplastic anemia. Study in general: Sorted cells (CD4+ and CD8+) yielded DNA amounts that averaged 3.2 ug. General study findings and limits: Researchers report that twenty-nine CD8+ CDR3 sequences appeared in both patients and controls. Simpson's diversity of CD8+ cells was not significantly different in patients compared with controls.

This TCR came from a human donor with aplastic anemia. The sample comprised sorted CD4+, CD8+, or CD8+CD57+ T cells (not recorded which) from PBMCs. This rearrangement joins TRBV5-1 to TRBJ1-1; TRBD1 aligns across 8 bases. CDR3 amino acids: CASSPGRWTGLRGTEAFF. The CDR3 DNA reads as TGCGCCAGCAGCCCGGGAAGATGGACAGGGCTGAGAGGAACTGAAGCTTTCTTT.